The 9 T cell receptor beta chains given below trace back to one sample, sequenced in a study of blood T cell repertoires in COVID-19. Measured with immunoSEQ multiplex PCR; TCRdb has only the in-frame clones, and not every one. The sample has about 100,000 clones; around nine tenths are singletons. The sequencing sample was made of peripheral blood. The origin of the receptors is a woman aged 25 to 39 with acute or convalescent COVID-19.

This chain joins TRBV19 and TRBJ1-2, with 7 bases that match TRBD1. Trimming at V came to 5 bases and at J to 8 bases, leaving 17 bases not matched to a gene. In germline, CDR1 is LNHDA, CDR2 SQIVND (reference sequence). This CDR3 region has 16 residues. In DNA, the CDR3 is TGTGCCAGTAGTCTCCGATACGACAGGGCCGTGGGGGGCTACACCTTC. This gives the protein CASSLRYDRAVGGYTF.

This clone has a handful of counts. This chain connects TRBV30 to TRBJ2-7; 8 positions agree with TRBD1. V lost 2 bases, J lost 1 base, and 4 bases stayed unmatched. The germline V gene encodes CDR1 GTSNPN and CDR2 SVGIG (reference sequence). The CDR3 is 14 amino acids. As DNA, the CDR3 is TGTGCCTGGAGTACGAGGACAGGGTCCTACGAGCAGTACTTC. Its translation is CAWSTRTGSYEQYF. Full variable domain (remainder filled in from reference TRBV30 and TRBJ2-7): SQTIHQWPATLVQPVGSPLSLECTVEGTSNPNLYWYRQAAGRGLQLLFYSVGIGQISSEVPQNLSASRPQDRQFILSSKKLLLSDSGFYLCAWSTRTGSYEQYFGPGTRLTVT.

The chain is built from TRBV2 and TRBJ1-5, with 9 nucleotides matching TRBD1. The CDR3 is 14 amino acids. With 6 bases clipped from V and 2 bases from J, the junction kept 2 bases outside the gene matches. From germline, CDR1 is SNHLY and CDR2 FYNNEI. The chain's CDR3 is CASRGDRGNQPQHF. CDR3 DNA: TGTGCCAGCAGGGGGGACAGGGGCAATCAGCCCCAGCATTTT. Full variable domain (rest looked up from reference TRBV2 and TRBJ1-5): EPEVTQTPSHQVTQMGQEVILRCVPISNHLYFYWYRQILGQKVEFLVSFYNNEISEKSEIFDDQFSVERPDGSNFTLKIRSTKLEDSAMYFCASRGDRGNQPQHFGDGTRLSIL.

The rearrangement uses TRBV30 and TRBJ1-5, with 7 positions matching TRBD1. Germline lookup yields CDR1 GTSNPN and CDR2 SVGIG (reference sequence). V shed 1 base, J shed 6 bases, and the junction held 3 bases outside the gene matches. The CDR3 spans 13 residues. CDR3 DNA: TGTGCCTGGAGTGGAGGGGGCGGTCAGCCCCAGCATTTT. Protein: CAWSGGGGQPQHF.

The chain uses TRBV28 and TRBJ2-7, with a weak D call TRBD1 (5 bases). V gave up 8 bases and J gave up 0 bases, with 17 bases separating them. The V gene's germline CDR1 is MDHEN and CDR2 SYDVKM. The CDR3 loop spans 15 amino acids. The CDR3 spells CASDTASGLSYEQYF. DNA of the CDR3: TGTGCCAGCGATACCGCTTCAGGGCTCTCCTACGAGCAGTACTTC. Using reference TRBV28 and TRBJ2-7 for the parts outside the CDR3, the full variable domain is DVKVTQSSRYLVKRTGEKVFLECVQDMDHENMFWYRQDPGLGLRLIYFSYDVKMKEKGDIPEGYSVSREKKERFSLILESASTNQTSMYLCASDTASGLSYEQYFGPGTRLTVT.

V is TRBV6-6 and J is TRBJ1-5; TRBD1 aligns across 9 bases. The CDR3 extends over 14 amino acids. CDR1 is MNHNY and CDR2 is SVGAGI in the germline V gene (reference sequence). V dropped 6 bases and J dropped 4; count of bases not matched to a gene: 4. The CDR3 nucleotides are TGTGCCAGCAGCATTGGACAGGGGAATCAGCCCCAGCATTTT. Amino acid sequence: CASSIGQGNQPQHF.

The V and J genes are TRBV7-6 and TRBJ2-7; the D gene is possibly TRBD2 (6 bases). Per germline, CDR1 SGHVS and CDR2 FNYEAQ. V gave up 0 bases and J gave up 2 bases, with 8 bases separating them. CDR3 size: 14 residues. The CDR3 reads CASSLAAGTYEQYF. In nucleotides, the CDR3 is TGTGCCAGCAGCTTAGCGGCGGGGACCTACGAGCAGTACTTC.

V and J are TRBV5-8 and TRBJ1-1, with D tentatively TRBD1 (5 bases). The V end was cut by 3 bases, the J end by 5 bases, with 5 bases between. The CDR3 has 11 residues. CDR1 is SGHTS and CDR2 is YDEGEE in the germline V gene. This chain's CDR3 is CASSWTTEAFF. DNA for the CDR3: TGTGCCAGCAGCTGGACAACTGAAGCTTTCTTT.

The chain joins TRBV24-1 to TRBJ1-1, with D unclear. CDR3 size: 16 residues. Germline-derived CDR1 and CDR2 are KGHDR and SFDVKD. Trimming took 3 bases from V and 1 from J, leaving 14 bases between them. CDR3 DNA sequence: TGTGCCACCAGTGATGGAGGACGTCCGGGGAACACTGAAGCTTTCTTT. Translation gives CATSDGGRPGNTEAFF.